This record concerns one TCR beta chain sequence. Its antigen is still unknown. This entry belongs to a study of a mutant IDH1 vaccine in newly diagnosed glioma. The V end was cut by 6 bases, the J end by 1 base, with 15 bases between. Germline V CDR1 and CDR2: LNHDA, SQIVND (reference sequence). The CDR3 is 15 amino acids. Time point defined: week 5, during vaccination. Every vaccination contained 300 ug of the mutant IDH1 20-mer peptide and was paired with topical imiquimod. Clones were sequenced by immunoSEQ multiplex PCR, and TCRdb holds only the in-frame ones, with some missing. The data contain 37,000 or so clones, about 79% of them singletons.

The TCR sequence derives from a young man with glioma. J is TRBJ2-5 and V is TRBV19, with D perhaps matching TRBD1 (6 bases). This specimen consisted of PBMCs, obtained from a glioma patient whose treatment included an IDH1 peptide vaccine. The CDR3 sequence is CASSYGQLVQETQYF. For the CDR3, the DNA is TGTGCCAGTAGCTACGGACAGCTAGTCCAAGAGACCCAGTACTTC.